These T cell receptor delta chains were read from a single sample in a study of gamma-delta T cells after stem cell transplantation. TCRdb redid the clone calls on the RT-PCR reads with CATT. The data hold about 2,800 delta-chain clones, with approximately 4.3% observed a single time. The sequenced material came from gamma-delta T cells. The receptor source for this set is a human donor. It is not recorded whose cells these are; they may come from a transplant donor. CDR3s include the opening cysteine and the closing phenylalanine or tryptophan. Fields, in order: D gene, V gene, CDR3 length, clone size, J gene, CDR3 protein, CDR3 DNA. D genes are given only for firm matches. A clone size is listed for some rows: how often the clone was seen (once, few, many), or a class if it is expanded.

d_gene: TRDD3; v_gene: TRDV2; len: 18; abundance: few; j_gene: TRDJ3; CDR3aa: CACDNILGDSWDTRQMFF; CDR3nt: TGTGCCTGTGACAATATACTGGGGGACTCCTGGGACACCCGACAGATGTTTTTC
d_gene: TRDD3; v_gene: TRDV1; len: 23; abundance: -; j_gene: TRDJ1; CDR3aa: CALPTGFRKLLGVSLGNTDKLIF; CDR3nt: TGTGCTCTTCCAACCGGCTTCCGAAAACTACTGGGGGTTAGTTTAGGAAACACCGATAAACTCATCTTT
d_gene: TRDD3; v_gene: TRDV2; len: 19; abundance: medium-sized; j_gene: TRDJ1; CDR3aa: CACDTVGGYGFSEADKLIF; CDR3nt: TGTGCCTGTGACACCGTTGGGGGATACGGATTCTCAGAGGCCGATAAACTCATCTTT
d_gene: -; v_gene: TRDV2; len: 14; abundance: few; j_gene: TRDJ1; CDR3aa: CACDALQNTDKLIF; CDR3nt: TGTGCCTGTGACGCGCTCCAGAATACCGATAAACTCATCTTT
d_gene: TRDD3; v_gene: TRDV2; len: 17; abundance: -; j_gene: TRDJ1; CDR3aa: CACDEVGDTRRTDKLIF; CDR3nt: TGTGCCTGTGACGAGGTGGGGGATACGCGGCGCACCGATAAACTCATCTTT
d_gene: TRDD3; v_gene: TRDV2; len: 22; abundance: -; j_gene: TRDJ1; CDR3aa: CACDPVSPNTGGYAAPPDKLIF; CDR3nt: TGTGCCTGTGACCCGGTGAGTCCTAATACTGGGGGATACGCGGCCCCCCCCGATAAACTCATCTTT
d_gene: TRDD3; v_gene: TRDV1; len: 22; abundance: -; j_gene: TRDJ1; CDR3aa: CALGIAPERGYWGLGYTDKLIF; CDR3nt: TGTGCTCTTGGGATTGCCCCGGAGCGGGGATACTGGGGCCTTGGGTACACCGATAAACTCATCTTT
d_gene: TRDD3; v_gene: TRDV2; len: 13; abundance: -; j_gene: TRDJ1; CDR3aa: CACHNLRGDTLIF; CDR3nt: TGTGCCTGTCACAATCTCAGGGGGGATACGCTCATCTTT
d_gene: TRDD3; v_gene: TRDV2; len: 23; abundance: medium-sized; j_gene: TRDJ1; CDR3aa: CACDPLPTGGYGAKTGRTDKLIF; CDR3nt: TGTGCCTGTGACCCGCTACCGACTGGGGGATACGGAGCCAAGACCGGTCGGACCGATAAACTCATCTTT
d_gene: -; v_gene: TRDV2; len: 14; abundance: medium-sized; j_gene: TRDJ1; CDR3aa: CACDPVEYTDKLIF; CDR3nt: TGTGCCTGTGACCCCGTCGAGTACACCGATAAACTCATCTTT
d_gene: -; v_gene: TRDV1; len: 16; abundance: few; j_gene: TRDJ1; CDR3aa: CALGEYSSMYTDKLIF; CDR3nt: TGTGCTCTTGGGGAATATTCAAGCATGTACACCGATAAACTCATCTTT
d_gene: TRDD3; v_gene: TRDV2; len: 18; abundance: medium-sized; j_gene: TRDJ1; CDR3aa: CACDTVLPTWGIRPKLIF; CDR3nt: TGTGCCTGTGACACCGTCCTTCCTACGTGGGGGATACGCCCGAAACTCATCTTT
d_gene: TRDD3; v_gene: TRDV2; len: 14; abundance: -; j_gene: TRDJ1; CDR3aa: CACGTLGGGDKLIF; CDR3nt: TGTGCCTGTGGCACACTGGGGGGCGGCGATAAACTCATCTTT
d_gene: TRDD3; v_gene: TRDV2; len: 24; abundance: few; j_gene: TRDJ1; CDR3aa: CACDTVLSKVAGDTGNRGTDKLIF; CDR3nt: TGTGCCTGTGACACCGTCCTCTCTAAAGTAGCGGGGGATACAGGAAATCGAGGCACCGATAAACTCATCTTT
d_gene: TRDD3; v_gene: TRDV2; len: 21; abundance: few; j_gene: TRDJ3; CDR3aa: CACDLVLGDTQSSWDTRQMFF; CDR3nt: TGTGCCTGTGACTTAGTACTGGGGGATACGCAGAGCTCCTGGGACACCCGACAGATGTTTTTC
d_gene: -; v_gene: TRDV2; len: 14; abundance: medium-sized; j_gene: TRDJ1; CDR3aa: CACDRVGPTDKLIF; CDR3nt: TGTGCCTGTGATCGAGTTGGCCCCACCGATAAACTCATCTTT
d_gene: TRDD3; v_gene: TRDV2; len: 19; abundance: few; j_gene: TRDJ1; CDR3aa: CACDTVIGGSQGHTDKLIF; CDR3nt: TGTGCCTGTGACACGGTAATTGGGGGATCACAGGGTCACACCGATAAACTCATCTTT
d_gene: -; v_gene: TRDV1; len: 16; abundance: large; j_gene: TRDJ1; CDR3aa: CALGERPPLYTDKLIF; CDR3nt: TGTGCTCTTGGGGAACGCCCTCCGTTGTACACCGATAAACTCATCTTT
d_gene: -; v_gene: TRDV2; len: 15; abundance: -; j_gene: TRDJ1; CDR3aa: CACDTVGGLTDKLIF; CDR3nt: TGTGCCTGTGACACCGTAGGGGGACTCACCGATAAACTCATCTTT
d_gene: -; v_gene: TRDV2; len: 14; abundance: few; j_gene: TRDJ1; CDR3aa: CACDTLEVGDKLIF; CDR3nt: TGTGCCTGTGACACCCTGGAAGTGGGCGATAAACTCATCTTT
d_gene: -; v_gene: TRDV2; len: 15; abundance: medium-sized; j_gene: TRDJ1; CDR3aa: CACEGLSDYTDKLIF; CDR3nt: TGTGCCTGTGAGGGCCTTTCTGATTACACCGATAAACTCATCTTT
d_gene: TRDD3; v_gene: TRDV2; len: 17; abundance: hyperexpanded; j_gene: TRDJ1; CDR3aa: CACDTLGDTGYTDKLIF; CDR3nt: TGTGCCTGTGACACACTGGGGGATACTGGTTATACCGATAAACTCATCTTT
d_gene: TRDD3; v_gene: TRDV2; len: 21; abundance: -; j_gene: TRDJ3; CDR3aa: CACDLVLGDTRSSWDTRQMFF; CDR3nt: TGTGCCTGTGACTTAGTACTGGGGGATACGCGGAGCTCCTGGGACACCCGACAGATGTTTTTC
d_gene: TRDD3; v_gene: TRDV2; len: 17; abundance: large; j_gene: TRDJ1; CDR3aa: CACDTLLGAAKGDKLIF; CDR3nt: TGTGCCTGTGACACGTTACTGGGGGCCGCGAAGGGCGATAAACTCATCTTT
d_gene: TRDD2; v_gene: TRDV2; len: 17; abundance: -; j_gene: TRDJ1; CDR3aa: CACDTFPTRDREKKLIF; CDR3nt: TGTGCCTGTGACACCTTTCCTACGAGGGACCGCGAAAAAAAACTCATCTTT
d_gene: TRDD3; v_gene: TRDV1; len: 18; abundance: few; j_gene: TRDJ1; CDR3aa: CALGEPHYGAGGSDKLIF; CDR3nt: TGTGCTCTTGGGGAACCCCACTACGGGGCTGGGGGATCCGATAAACTCATCTTT
d_gene: TRDD3; v_gene: TRDV2; len: 18; abundance: large; j_gene: TRDJ1; CDR3aa: CACDDVEGIRKNTDKLIF; CDR3nt: TGTGCCTGTGACGACGTAGAGGGGATACGCAAGAACACCGATAAACTCATCTTT